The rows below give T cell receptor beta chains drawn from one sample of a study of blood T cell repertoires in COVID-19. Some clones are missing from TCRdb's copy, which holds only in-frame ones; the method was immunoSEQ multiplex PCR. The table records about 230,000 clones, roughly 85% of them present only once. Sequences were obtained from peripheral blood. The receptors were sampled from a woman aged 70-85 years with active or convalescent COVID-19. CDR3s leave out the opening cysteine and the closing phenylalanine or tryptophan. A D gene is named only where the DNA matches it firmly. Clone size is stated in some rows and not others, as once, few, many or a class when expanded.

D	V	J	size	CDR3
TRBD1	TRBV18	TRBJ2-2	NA	ASSPRTGGSTTTGELF
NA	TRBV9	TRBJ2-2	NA	ASSVVPSAGLGELF
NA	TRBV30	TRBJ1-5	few	AWDRARGNQPQH
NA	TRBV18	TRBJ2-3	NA	ASSPSQLGGDTQY
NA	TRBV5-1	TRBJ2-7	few	ASLPVGGAVEQY
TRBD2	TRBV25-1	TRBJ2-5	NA	ASSEFLRGGGETQY
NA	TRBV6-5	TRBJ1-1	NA	ASNDPQGEAF
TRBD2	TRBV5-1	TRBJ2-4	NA	ASSPSGRQDIQY
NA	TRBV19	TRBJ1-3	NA	ASSIGARAGNTIY
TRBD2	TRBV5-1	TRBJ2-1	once	ASSSGTSPLGRF
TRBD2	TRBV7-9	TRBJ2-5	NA	ASSVGGAFGTQY
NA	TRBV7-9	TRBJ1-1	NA	ASSAQGMVNTEAF
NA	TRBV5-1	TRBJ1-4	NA	ASSFGIMRSREKLF